This T cell receptor beta chain stems from a study of blood T cell repertoires in COVID-19. On the study more broadly: Acute and convalescent COVID-19 specimens originated in the United States, Italy and Spain. From T cells, B-cell-depleted T cells, or PBMCs came the material, which was cDNA or gDNA.

As handled by the study authors: Estimation of nucleated cell counts was performed using reference gene primer amplification. Some clones are missing from TCRdb's copy, which holds only in-frame ones; the method was immunoSEQ multiplex PCR. The D gene and trimming were derived from the DNA, and the V and J assignments and clone size from that table. The sample consists of 60,000 to 65,000 clones, about three quarters of them appearing once. Looked up from germline, CDR1 is LNHNV and CDR2 is YYDKDF (reference sequence). Between the trimmed V and J ends, which lost 0 bases and 5 bases, there was a span of 19 bases. The CDR3 runs to 17 residues. The sample holds one count of this clone.

The sample was peripheral blood. The chain recombines TRBV15 with TRBJ1-2, with a tentative D call TRBD1 (5 bases). This clonotype originated in a human donor in a cohort sampled during active COVID-19. DNA for the CDR3: TGTGCCACCAGCAGAGATGATCAAGTGGAACGGGGGTATGGCTACACCTTC. Translated, it gives CATSRDDQVERGYGYTF.